This T cell receptor (beta chain) was sequenced for a study of cytomegalovirus exposure and HLA in healthy donors. There are a few counts of this clone. This CDR3 has 14 residues. J lost 6 bases, V lost 7 bases, and 2 bases had no gene match. The germline CDR1 and CDR2 sequences are SNHLY and FYNNEI. Use of 60 Vbeta and 13 Jbeta primers characterized the PCR. Assay used: immunoSEQ multiplex PCR; TCRdb lists only in-frame clones, some missing. The repertoire holds 180,000 or so clones, with roughly three quarters as singletons. The chain links TRBV2 to TRBJ2-1; 14 bases line up with TRBD2. The TCR comes from a woman aged 45-65 years in good health and CMV-seronegative. Material: PBMCs. The CDR3 sequence: CASTGLAGANEQFF. The CDR3 bases are TGTGCCAGCACGGGACTAGCGGGAGCCAATGAGCAGTTCTTC. The full variable domain, completed using reference TRBV2 and TRBJ2-1, is EPEVTQTPSHQVTQMGQEVILRCVPISNHLYFYWYRQILGQKVEFLVSFYNNEISEKSEIFDDQFSVERPDGSNFTLKIRSTKLEDSAMYFCASTGLAGANEQFFGPGTRLTVL.